This T cell receptor beta chain was profiled in a study of T cells expressing NK-cell markers. As for the study in general: Sorted CD3+CD56+NKG2C+, CD3+CD56+NKG2C- and CD3+CD56-NKG2C+ T cells supplied TCR beta repertoires. Within the sequenced cohort of eight donors, seven exhibited HCMV seropositivity and one was seronegative.

In germline, CDR1 is SGHKS, CDR2 YYEKEE (reference sequence). The CDR3 extends over 18 amino acids. For each CDR3 protein, TCRdb gives one entry from its re-call of the 5' RACE reads, without DNA. Recorded for this sample: almost 450,000 distinct CDR3 sequences. Findings and caveats of the study: Expanded clones of NKG2C+ T cells had an unclear HCMV specificity.

To note about this clonotype: Its antigen is unknown.

The sequence derives from a woman aged 18-70 years in good health. The sequenced sample consisted of blood T cells: a sorted CD56 or NKG2C T cell subset, CD4+ or CD8+ T cells, or bulk PBMC T cells (not recorded which). The chain links TRBV5-5 to TRBJ1-1; TCRdb outputs TRBD1, but without DNA this stays unchecked. The CDR3 protein is CASSSLGQGPRRNTEAFF.